The T cell receptor beta chain described here comes from a study of cytomegalovirus exposure and HLA in healthy donors (dated by TCRdb to 2017 to 2019). With regard to the full study: A later analysis indicated that the roughly 130 validation repertoires were generated on the platform also employed for the 666 repertoires of the first cohort. The study aimed to test whether signatures of past pathogen exposure could be identified by cataloging public T cell receptors. In addition to the first cohort of 666 subjects, a separate validation cohort of 120 different subjects was used. To predict cytomegalovirus infection status, the study combined high-throughput TCR immunosequencing, statistical association of individual TCRs with disease status, and machine learning. The full study reports these points: In vitro tests confirmed that a few of the cytomegalovirus-associated TCR beta chains recognize cytomegalovirus antigens. The authors suggested that the approach could potentially be extended to other disease states and immunological phenotypes. The study gave a list of around 170 TCR beta chains associated with cytomegalovirus. A later analysis found that TCRs clustered in the first cohort also tended to co-occur in the 120 or so validation repertoires, with 90% to 95% of cluster scores above 0. Across donors, most TCR sequences were observed very rarely, whereas some public TCRs were present in many individuals. A later analysis had no HLA typing for the validation cohort, so co-occurrence there was scored across all 130 or so repertoires. The classifier was reported to diagnose cytomegalovirus status with high specificity and sensitivity in both the original and validation cohorts.

Comment on this clone: Its antigen remains unidentified. No clone much larger than this one lies a single base away; base qualities are absent.

The germline V gene encodes CDR1 LGHNA and CDR2 YSLEER. Reading from cysteine to phenylalanine, the CDR3 counts 16 amino acids. Left in the record is the CDR3 DNA by itself, 48 bases read in frame from the first base. V loses 1 base, J loses 1 base, and the germline ends lie 13 bases apart. The donors were included in the validation cohort of approximately 120 subjects, a group kept apart from the roughly 670-subject first cohort. Library method: the immunoSEQ multiplex PCR assay. Per the authors' processing: A statistical classification framework was built for diagnosing cytomegalovirus status from the catalog of TCR beta chain sequences. TCRdb carries this immuneACCESS record with in-frame sequences only. Its versions omit some clonotypes, under half of them owing to an unresolved V gene in the studies checked, with the rest unexplained. That table supplies the V and J calls and clone size; D and trimming were determined from the DNA. The sample records fewer than 250,000 clones, over 70% of which are singletons. Jointly, the top ten make up 11% to 15% of the sample.

The sequence joins TRBV4-3 to TRBJ1-1, with TRBD1 perhaps the D gene, on 6 matching bases. This sequence originates from a woman aged 30 to 39 in good health and CMV-seropositive. The sequencing sample was made of PBMCs. CDR3 sequence: CASSQGFQDRNTEAFF. DNA sequence: TGCGCCAGCAGCCAAGGGTTCCAGGACAGGAACACTGAAGCTTTCTTT.